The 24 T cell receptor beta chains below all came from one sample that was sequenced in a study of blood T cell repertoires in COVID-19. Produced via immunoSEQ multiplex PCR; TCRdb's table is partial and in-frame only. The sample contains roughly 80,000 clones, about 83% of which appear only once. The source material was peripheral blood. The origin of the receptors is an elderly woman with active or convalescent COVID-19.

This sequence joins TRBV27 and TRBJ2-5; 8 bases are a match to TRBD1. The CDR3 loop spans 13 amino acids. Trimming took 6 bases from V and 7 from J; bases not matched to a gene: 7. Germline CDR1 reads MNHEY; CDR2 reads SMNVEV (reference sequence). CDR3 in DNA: TGTGCCAGCAGCCCTCAGGGGGCAGGGACCCAGTACTTC. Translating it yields CASSPQGAGTQYF.

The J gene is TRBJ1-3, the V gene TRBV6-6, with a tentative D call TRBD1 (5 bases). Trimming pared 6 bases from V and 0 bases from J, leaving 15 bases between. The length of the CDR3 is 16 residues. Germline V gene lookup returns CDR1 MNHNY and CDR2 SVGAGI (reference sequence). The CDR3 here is CASSRRDSSSGNTIYF. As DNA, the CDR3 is TGTGCCAGCAGCCGAAGGGACTCGAGCTCTGGAAACACCATATATTTT.

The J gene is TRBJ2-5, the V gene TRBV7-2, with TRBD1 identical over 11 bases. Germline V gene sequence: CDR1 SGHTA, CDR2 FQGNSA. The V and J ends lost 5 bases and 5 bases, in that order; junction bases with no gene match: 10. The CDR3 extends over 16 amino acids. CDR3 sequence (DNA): TGTGCCAGCAGCCTCACGACCGGGACAGGGGGGGAGACCCAGTACTTC. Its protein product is CASSLTTGTGGETQYF.

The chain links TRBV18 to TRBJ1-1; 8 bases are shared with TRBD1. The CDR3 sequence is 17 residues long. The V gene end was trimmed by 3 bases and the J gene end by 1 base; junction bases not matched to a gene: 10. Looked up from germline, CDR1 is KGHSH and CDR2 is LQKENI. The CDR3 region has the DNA TGTGCCAGCTCACCCCAGACAGGGGTGAGGGGGAACACTGAAGCTTTCTTT. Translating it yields CASSPQTGVRGNTEAFF.

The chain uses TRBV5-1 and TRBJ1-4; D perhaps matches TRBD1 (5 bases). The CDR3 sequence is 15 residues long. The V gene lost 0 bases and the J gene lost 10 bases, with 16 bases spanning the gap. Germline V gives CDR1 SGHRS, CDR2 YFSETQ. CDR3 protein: CASSLAGAGGGKLFF. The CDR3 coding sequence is TGCGCCAGCAGCTTGGCAGGCGCCGGGGGAGGAAAACTGTTTTTT.

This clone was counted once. The CDR3 region is CASSLDPQGAEYF. In nucleotides, the CDR3 is TGCGCCAGCAGCTTGGACCCACAGGGGGCGGAGTACTTC. The V call is TRBV5-1, the J call TRBJ2-7, with TRBD1 matching over 9 bases. The germline V gene has CDR1 SGHRS and CDR2 YFSETQ. The CDR3 sequence is 13 residues long. Trimming at V came to 0 bases and at J to 11 bases, leaving 6 bases not matched to a gene.

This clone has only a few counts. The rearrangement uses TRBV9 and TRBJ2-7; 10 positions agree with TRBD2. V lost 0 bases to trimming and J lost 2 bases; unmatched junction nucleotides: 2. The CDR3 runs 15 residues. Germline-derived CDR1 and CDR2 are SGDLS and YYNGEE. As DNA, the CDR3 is TGTGCCAGCAGCGTAGGAGCGGGGGGGCCCTACGAGCAGTACTTC. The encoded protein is CASSVGAGGPYEQYF.

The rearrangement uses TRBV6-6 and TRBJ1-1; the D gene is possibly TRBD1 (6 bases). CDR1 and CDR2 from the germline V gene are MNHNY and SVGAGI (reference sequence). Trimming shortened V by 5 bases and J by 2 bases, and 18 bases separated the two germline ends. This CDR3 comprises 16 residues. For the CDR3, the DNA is TGTGCCAGCAGTGGTCGACAGGCGCATACAAACACTGAAGCTTTCTTT. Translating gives CASSGRQAHTNTEAFF.

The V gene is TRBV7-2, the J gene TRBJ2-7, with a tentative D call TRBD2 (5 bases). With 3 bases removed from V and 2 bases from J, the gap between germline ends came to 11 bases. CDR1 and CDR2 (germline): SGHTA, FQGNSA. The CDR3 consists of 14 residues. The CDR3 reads CASSLKARAYEQYF. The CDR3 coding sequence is TGTGCCAGCAGCTTGAAGGCGAGGGCCTACGAGCAGTACTTC.

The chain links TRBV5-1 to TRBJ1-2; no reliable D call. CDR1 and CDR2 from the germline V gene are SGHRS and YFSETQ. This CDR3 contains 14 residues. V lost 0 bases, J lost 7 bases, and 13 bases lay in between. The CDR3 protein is CASSLESGFRGYTF. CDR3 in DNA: TGCGCCAGCAGCTTGGAATCGGGGTTCCGTGGCTACACCTTC.

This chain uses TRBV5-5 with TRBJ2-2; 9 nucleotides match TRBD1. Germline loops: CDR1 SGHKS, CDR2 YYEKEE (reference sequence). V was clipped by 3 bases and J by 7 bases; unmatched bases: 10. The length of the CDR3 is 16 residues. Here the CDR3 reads CASSSTGTGLGGELFF. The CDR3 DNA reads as TGTGCCAGCAGCTCCACCGGGACAGGGTTAGGCGGGGAGCTGTTTTTT.

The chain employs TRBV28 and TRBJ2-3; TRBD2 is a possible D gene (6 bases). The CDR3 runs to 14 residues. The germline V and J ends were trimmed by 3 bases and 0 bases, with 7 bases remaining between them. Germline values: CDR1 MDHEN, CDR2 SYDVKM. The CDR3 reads CASSFRGSTDTQYF. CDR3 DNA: TGTGCCAGCAGTTTCCGGGGGAGCACAGATACGCAGTATTTT.

This chain's CDR3 is CASSLLAGGTEQFF. CDR3 nucleotides: TGTGCCAGCAGCTTGCTAGCGGGGGGAACTGAGCAGTTCTTC. The J gene is TRBJ2-1, the V gene TRBV11-3, with 11 bases fitting TRBD2. Losses at the gene ends were 3 bases for V and 9 bases for J; bases not matched to a gene: 4. The CDR3 has 14 amino acids. CDR1 SGHNT and CDR2 YENEEA come from the germline V gene.

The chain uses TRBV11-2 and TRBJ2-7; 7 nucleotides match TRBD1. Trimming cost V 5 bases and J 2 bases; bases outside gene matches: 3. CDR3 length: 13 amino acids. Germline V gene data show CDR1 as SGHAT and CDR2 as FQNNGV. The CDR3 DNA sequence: TGTGCCAGCAGCCCGACAGGGACCTACGAGCAGTACTTC. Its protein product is CASSPTGTYEQYF.

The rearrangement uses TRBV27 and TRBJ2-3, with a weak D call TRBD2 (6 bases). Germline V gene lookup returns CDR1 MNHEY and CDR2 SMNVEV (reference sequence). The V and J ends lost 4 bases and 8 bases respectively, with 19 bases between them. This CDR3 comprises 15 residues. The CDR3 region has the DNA TGTGCCAGCAGTTCCCCGGGACTCCTTCTACGTACGCAGTATTTT. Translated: CASSSPGLLLRTQYF.

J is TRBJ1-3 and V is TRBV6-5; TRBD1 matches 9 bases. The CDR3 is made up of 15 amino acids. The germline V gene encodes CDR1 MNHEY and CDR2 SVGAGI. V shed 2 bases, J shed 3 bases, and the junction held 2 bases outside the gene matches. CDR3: CASSYGTGSGNTIYF. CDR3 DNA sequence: TGTGCCAGCAGTTACGGGACAGGGAGTGGAAACACCATATATTTT.

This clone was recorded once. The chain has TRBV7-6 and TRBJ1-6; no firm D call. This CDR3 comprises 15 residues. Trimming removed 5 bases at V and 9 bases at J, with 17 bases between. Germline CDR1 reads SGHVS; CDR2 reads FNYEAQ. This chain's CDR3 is CASSRGGLLGSPLHF. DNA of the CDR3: TGTGCCAGCAGCCGAGGAGGATTACTGGGTTCACCCCTCCACTTT. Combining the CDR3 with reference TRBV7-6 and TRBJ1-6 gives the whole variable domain GAGVSQSPRYKVTKRGQDVALRCDPISGHVSLYWYRQALGQGPEFLTYFNYEAQQDKSGLPNDRFSAERPEGSISTLTIQRTEQRDSAMYRCASSRGGLLGSPLHFGNGTRLTVT.

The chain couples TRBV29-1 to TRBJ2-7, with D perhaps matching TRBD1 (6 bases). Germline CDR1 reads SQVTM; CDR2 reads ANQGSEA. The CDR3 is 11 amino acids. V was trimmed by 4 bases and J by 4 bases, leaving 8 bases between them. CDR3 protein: CSVGGGYEQYF. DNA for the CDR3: TGCAGCGTTGGAGGGGGTTACGAGCAGTACTTC.

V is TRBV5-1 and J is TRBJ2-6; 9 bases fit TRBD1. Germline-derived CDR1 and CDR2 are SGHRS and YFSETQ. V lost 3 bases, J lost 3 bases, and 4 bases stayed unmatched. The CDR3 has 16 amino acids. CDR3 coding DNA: TGCGCCAGCAGCTCCCGGACAGGGGTTGGGGCCAACGTCCTGACTTTC. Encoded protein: CASSSRTGVGANVLTF.

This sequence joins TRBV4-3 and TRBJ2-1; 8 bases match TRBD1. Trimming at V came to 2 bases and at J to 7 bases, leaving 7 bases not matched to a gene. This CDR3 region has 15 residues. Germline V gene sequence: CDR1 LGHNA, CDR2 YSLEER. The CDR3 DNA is TGCGCCAGCAGCCAAAACCGGGACAGGAAGAATGAGCAGTTCTTC. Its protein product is CASSQNRDRKNEQFF.

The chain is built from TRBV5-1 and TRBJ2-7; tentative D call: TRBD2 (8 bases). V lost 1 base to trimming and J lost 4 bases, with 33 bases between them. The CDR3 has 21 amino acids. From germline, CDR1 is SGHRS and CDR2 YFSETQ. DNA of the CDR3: TGCGCCAGCAGCTTGTTCAAGGCCGGGACAGACGGCAGCGGGAGTCAATACGAGCAGTACTTC. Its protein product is CASSLFKAGTDGSGSQYEQYF.

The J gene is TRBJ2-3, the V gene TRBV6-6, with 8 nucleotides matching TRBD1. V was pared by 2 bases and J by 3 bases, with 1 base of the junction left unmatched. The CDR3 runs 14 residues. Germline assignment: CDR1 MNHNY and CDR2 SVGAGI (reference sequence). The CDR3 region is CASSYRTGTDTQYF. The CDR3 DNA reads TGTGCCAGCAGTTACCGGACAGGGACAGATACGCAGTATTTT.

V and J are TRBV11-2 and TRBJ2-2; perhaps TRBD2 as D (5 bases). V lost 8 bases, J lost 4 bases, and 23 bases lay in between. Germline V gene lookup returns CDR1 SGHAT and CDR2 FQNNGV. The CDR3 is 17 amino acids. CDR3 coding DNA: TGTGCCAGCCGCCGGGGTTTAGGTGGGAGAGGCACCGGGGAGCTGTTTTTT. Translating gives CASRRGLGGRGTGELFF. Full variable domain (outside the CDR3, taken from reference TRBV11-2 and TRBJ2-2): EAGVAQSPRYKIIEKRQSVAFWCNPISGHATLYWYQQILGQGPKLLIQFQNNGVVDDSQLPKDRFSAERLKGVDSTLKIQPAKLEDSAVYLCASRRGLGGRGTGELFFGEGSRLTVL.

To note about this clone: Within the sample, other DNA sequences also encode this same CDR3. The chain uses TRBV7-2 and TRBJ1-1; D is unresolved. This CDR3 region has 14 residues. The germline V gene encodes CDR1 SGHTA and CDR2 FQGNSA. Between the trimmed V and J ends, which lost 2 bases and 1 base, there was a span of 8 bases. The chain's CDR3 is CASSLFPGNTEAFF. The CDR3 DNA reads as TGTGCCAGCAGCTTATTCCCGGGGAACACTGAAGCTTTCTTT.